Listed here are 9 T cell receptor beta chains from one sample, sequenced in a study of response to subunit inactivated influenza vaccine. TCRdb reprocessed the RT-PCR reads with MiXCR, giving one entry per CDR3 protein. The sample contains 500,000 or so distinct CDR3 sequences, more than 15% of which appear only once. The sample in question was CD4+ T cells sorted from PBMCs, obtained around 25 months after vaccination. The receptors were gathered from a man between 45 and 75 years old who received an inactivated influenza vaccine.

In this sample, this clonotype turned up many times. The CDR3 sequence: CASSLEQGVNDGYTF. CDR3 nucleotide sequence: TGCGCCAGCAGCTTGGAACAGGGTGTCAATGATGGCTACACCTTC. V and J are TRBV5-1 and TRBJ1-2, with a tentative D call TRBD1 (6 bases). CDR1 and CDR2 from the germline V gene are SGHRS and YFSETQ. V gave up 0 bases and J gave up 6 bases, with 15 bases separating them. The CDR3 has 15 residues. Based on the CDR3 plus reference TRBV5-1 and TRBJ1-2, the full variable domain is KAGVTQTPRYLIKTRGQQVTLSCSPISGHRSVSWYQQTPGQGLQFLFEYFSETQRNKGNFPGRFSGRQFSNSRSEMNVSTLELGDSALYLCASSLEQGVNDGYTFGSGTRLTVV.

Only a few counts were recorded for this clonotype. V and J are TRBV12-3 or TRBV12-4 and TRBJ2-5, with TRBD2 identical over 13 bases. There are 16 residues in the CDR3. The trim removed 4 bases at V and 5 bases at J, leaving 7 bases unmatched. The CDR3 protein is CASSSSGTSGAETQYF. In DNA form, the CDR3 reads TGTGCCAGCAGTTCCTCCGGGACTAGCGGGGCGGAGACCCAGTACTTC.

This clonotype appeared a few times. This chain links TRBV7-2 with TRBJ2-5; D is perhaps TRBD1 (6 bases). Trimming took off 5 bases at V and 6 bases at J, with 16 bases between the two ends. This CDR3 is built from 14 residues. In germline, CDR1 is SGHTA, CDR2 FQGNSA. Here the CDR3 DNA reads TGTGCCAGCAGCCCCAACAGGGTTGGGAAGACCCAGTACTTC. Encoded protein: CASSPNRVGKTQYF. Combining the CDR3 with reference TRBV7-2 and TRBJ2-5 gives the whole variable domain GAGVSQSPSNKVTEKGKDVELRCDPISGHTALYWYRQSLGQGLEFLIYFQGNSAPDKSGLPSDRFSAERTGGSVSTLTIQRTQQEDSAVYLCASSPNRVGKTQYFGPGTRLLVL.

The table lists this clonotype with a few counts. V and J are TRBV12-5 and TRBJ2-1; 11 positions match TRBD2. This CDR3 is 15 amino acids long. Trimming removed 1 base from V and 6 bases from J; junction bases left unmatched: 2. The V gene's germline CDR1 is LGHNT and CDR2 FRNRAP. This CDR3 is CASGLGLAGLNEQFF. The CDR3 nucleotides are TGTGCTAGTGGTTTGGGACTAGCGGGACTCAATGAGCAGTTCTTC.

This clonotype was picked up a small number of times. The chain links TRBV3-1 to TRBJ1-4; TRBD1 is a possible D gene (5 bases). V was clipped by 3 bases and J by 8 bases, with 10 bases between them. There are 13 residues in the CDR3. CDR1 is LGHDT and CDR2 is YNNKEL in the germline V gene (reference sequence). CDR3 residues: CASSHRWGEKLFF. CDR3 sequence (DNA): TGTGCCAGCAGCCATCGGTGGGGGGAAAAACTGTTTTTT.

The chain recombines TRBV20-1 with TRBJ1-5, with D perhaps TRBD1 (6 bases). The CDR3 is made up of 16 amino acids. The V end lost 3 bases, the J end lost 0 bases, and 15 bases lay between the germline ends. Germline V gene data show CDR1 as DFQATT and CDR2 as SNEGSKA (reference sequence). The CDR3 sequence: CSAREGGGPSNQPQHF. The CDR3, as DNA: TGCAGTGCTAGGGAGGGAGGGGGTCCTAGCAATCAGCCCCAGCATTTT.

A few counts support this clonotype. CDR3 DNA: TGTGCCACAGGACGAATGTCCTCGGGCTATGGCTACACCTTC. Translation: CATGRMSSGYGYTF. The chain couples TRBV10-3 to TRBJ1-2; D unclear. The germline V and J ends were trimmed by 10 bases and 4 bases, with 19 bases remaining between them. The V gene's germline CDR1 is ENHRY and CDR2 SYGVKD. This CDR3 is built from 14 residues.

This chain uses TRBV4-3 with TRBJ2-2, with 11 bases identical to TRBD2. Germline V gene lookup returns CDR1 LGHNA and CDR2 YSLEER. This CDR3 spans 17 amino acids. Trimming cost V 2 bases and J 3 bases; bases outside gene matches: 5. CDR3: CASSQRTSGLDTGELFF. Written as DNA, the CDR3 is TGCGCCAGCAGCCAAAGGACTAGCGGGTTAGACACCGGGGAGCTGTTTTTT.

This clonotype was seen more than once but under ten times. This chain links TRBV20-1 with TRBJ2-5; no clear D gene. Germline V gene data show CDR1 as DFQATT and CDR2 as SNEGSKA (reference sequence). The V end lost 0 bases, the J end lost 1 base, and 12 bases lay between the germline ends. This CDR3 has 15 residues. The CDR3 DNA follows: TGCAGTGCTAGAGATCTGAAGGGCTTCCAAGAGACCCAGTACTTC. This codes for CSARDLKGFQETQYF.